This TCR beta chain was sequenced during a study of shared clonotypes between healthy human individuals. Original methodology: With immunoSEQ giving junction-only sequences and no quality scores, filtering differed. Sequencing was performed with immunoSEQ multiplex PCR; in TCRdb, only in-frame clones are kept and a portion is missing. The DNA was the basis for D and trimming; V, J and clone size are from that table. The table shows just under 350,000 clones, with over 70% occurring only once. The donors, healthy adults who were HIV-negative, had experienced no recent acute infections or vaccinations. Between the trimmed V and J ends, which lost 6 bases and 0 bases, there was a span of 12 bases. The CDR3 is 15 residues long. Germline V lookup: CDR1 MNHNS, CDR2 SASEGT. The sample holds many counts of this clone.

The sample was memory CD4+ T cells sorted from blood. Subset in this sample: CD45RA-negative fraction. V is TRBV6-1 and J is TRBJ1-3, with D unclear. The receptor's source is a man aged 30-40 years in good health. CDR3 protein: CASSPTIASGNTIYF. The DNA of the CDR3 is TGTGCCAGCAGCCCTACGATAGCCTCTGGAAACACCATATATTTT.